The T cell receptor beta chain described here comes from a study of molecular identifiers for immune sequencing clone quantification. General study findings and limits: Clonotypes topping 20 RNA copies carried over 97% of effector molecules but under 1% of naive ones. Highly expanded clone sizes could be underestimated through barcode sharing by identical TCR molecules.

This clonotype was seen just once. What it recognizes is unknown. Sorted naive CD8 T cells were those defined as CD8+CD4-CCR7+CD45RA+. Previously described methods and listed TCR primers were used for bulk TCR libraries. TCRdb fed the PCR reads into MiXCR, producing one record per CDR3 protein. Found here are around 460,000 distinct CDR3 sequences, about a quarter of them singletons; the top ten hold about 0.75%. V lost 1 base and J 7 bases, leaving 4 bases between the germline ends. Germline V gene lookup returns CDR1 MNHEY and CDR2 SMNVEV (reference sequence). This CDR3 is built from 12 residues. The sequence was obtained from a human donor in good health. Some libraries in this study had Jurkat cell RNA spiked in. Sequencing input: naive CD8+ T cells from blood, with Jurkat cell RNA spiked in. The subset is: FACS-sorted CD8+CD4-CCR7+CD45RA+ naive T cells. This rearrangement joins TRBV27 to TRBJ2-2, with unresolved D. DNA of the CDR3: TGTGCCAGCAGTTTATGGCTCGGGGAGCTGTTTTTT. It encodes CASSLWLGELFF.